The 7 T cell receptor beta chains below come from one sample, sequenced in a study of T cell changes during pregnancy in multiple sclerosis. Clones were sequenced by immunoSEQ multiplex PCR, and TCRdb holds only the in-frame ones, with some missing. The sample gives approximately 66,000 clones, around 92% of which show up once; around 2% is in the top ten. The sample was peripheral blood, taken in the third trimester of pregnancy. These receptors were taken from a female donor in good health, enrolled as a control in a pregnancy study.

The chain joins TRBV28 to TRBJ2-7, with 8 nucleotides matching TRBD1. CDR1 and CDR2 (germline): MDHEN, SYDVKM. V lost 2 bases, J lost 6 bases, and 6 bases stayed unmatched. CDR3 length: 14 amino acids. The CDR3 here is CASSLRTGKREQYF. Written as DNA, the CDR3 is TGTGCCAGCAGTTTAAGGACAGGGAAACGCGAGCAGTACTTC.

As to this clone: This sample includes further DNA sequences coding for the same CDR3. The chain carries TRBV18 and TRBJ1-2; the match to TRBD1 covers 7 bases. With 3 bases clipped from V and 5 bases from J, the junction kept 3 bases outside the gene matches. Germline lookup yields CDR1 KGHSH and CDR2 LQKENI. This CDR3 region has 13 residues. The CDR3 region has the DNA TGTGCCAGCTCACCCGACAGGGATTATGGCTACACCTTC. Residues: CASSPDRDYGYTF.

This clone appeared a single time. J is TRBJ2-1 and V is TRBV11-2; 7 bases align to TRBD1. The germline V gene has CDR1 SGHAT and CDR2 FQNNGV. The CDR3 is made up of 15 amino acids. V lost 5 bases to trimming and J lost 6 bases; unmatched junction nucleotides: 10. CDR3 sequence: CASSTELRDSNEQFF. Written as DNA, the CDR3 is TGTGCCAGCAGCACCGAACTCCGGGACAGCAATGAGCAGTTCTTC.

This chain joins TRBV6-5 and TRBJ2-7, with TRBD2 identical over 8 bases. The CDR3 spans 15 residues. Germline assignment: CDR1 MNHEY and CDR2 SVGAGI. V lost 2 bases to trimming and J lost 0 bases; unmatched junction nucleotides: 3. Here the CDR3 reads CASSYEAGDSYEQYF. The CDR3 DNA reads TGTGCCAGCAGTTACGAAGCGGGGGACTCCTACGAGCAGTACTTC.

The V call is TRBV7-3, the J call TRBJ2-2, with 8 positions matching TRBD2. Germline V gives CDR1 SGHTA, CDR2 FQGTGA. This CDR3 has 16 residues. After removal of 4 bases from V and 2 bases from J, the junction contained 6 bases not matched to a gene. The CDR3 nucleotides read TGTGCCAGCAGCTACGGGGGGGGAGTTAACACCGGGGAGCTGTTTTTT. Translated, it gives CASSYGGGVNTGELFF.

The V and J genes are TRBV7-3 and TRBJ2-3; tentative D call: TRBD2 (5 bases). The CDR3 consists of 13 residues. The V and J ends lost 5 bases and 5 bases respectively, with 11 bases between them. Germline loops: CDR1 SGHTA, CDR2 FQGTGA. This CDR3 is CASSPLGGDTQYF. The CDR3 DNA reads TGTGCCAGCAGCCCGCTAGGAGGAGATACGCAGTATTTT.

The rearrangement links TRBV28 to TRBJ2-1; maybe TRBD2 (6 bases). In germline, CDR1 is MDHEN, CDR2 SYDVKM. CDR3 length: 16 amino acids. V gave up 4 bases and J gave up 5 bases, with 18 bases separating them. The CDR3 DNA is TGTGCCAGCAGTTCCTCCTTTGGTAGCGGCCACAATGAGCAGTTCTTC. Translating it yields CASSSSFGSGHNEQFF.